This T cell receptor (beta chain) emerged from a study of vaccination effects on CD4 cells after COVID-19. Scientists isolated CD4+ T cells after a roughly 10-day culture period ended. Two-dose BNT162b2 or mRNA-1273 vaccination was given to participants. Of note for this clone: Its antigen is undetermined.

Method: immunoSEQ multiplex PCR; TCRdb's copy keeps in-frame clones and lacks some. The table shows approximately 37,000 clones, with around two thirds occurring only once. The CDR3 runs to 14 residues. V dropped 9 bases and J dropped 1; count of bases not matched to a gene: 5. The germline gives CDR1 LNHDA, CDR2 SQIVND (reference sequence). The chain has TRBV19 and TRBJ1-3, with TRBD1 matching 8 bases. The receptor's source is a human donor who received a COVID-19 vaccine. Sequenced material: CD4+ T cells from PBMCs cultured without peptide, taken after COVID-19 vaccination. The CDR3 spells CASNRGGSGNTIYF. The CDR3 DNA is TGTGCCAGCAACAGGGGGGGGTCTGGAAACACCATATATTTT.